This T cell receptor beta chain was obtained from a study of shared clonotypes between healthy human individuals. Splitting of each subset's genomic DNA was done evenly across several immunoSEQ plates. Only in-frame clones appear in the TCRdb table, and some are missing; sequencing was by immunoSEQ multiplex PCR. This sample has 800,000 or so clones; 90% to 97% occur once, and the top ten carry about 0.25%. Study-wide findings and caveats: A handful of donors showed sharing of approximately 5% of naive CD4 clonotypes. Memory subsets had estimated richness that was generally smaller than that of naive subsets.

Germline CDR1 is LGHNT and CDR2 is FRNRAP. CDR3 length: 16 residues. Trimming took off 2 bases at V and 7 bases at J, with 18 bases between the two ends. Terminally differentiated effector memory CD45RA+ cells were excluded by CCR7 positive selection of CD45RO-negative cells. A note on this clone: The antigen remains unidentified.

This TCR was sampled from a man aged 25-40 years in good health. The J gene is TRBJ2-1, the V gene TRBV12-5; the D gene is possibly TRBD2 (5 bases). Sequenced: naive CD8+ T cells sorted from blood. The CDR3: CASGLTSRALFNEQFF. CDR3 nucleotides: TGTGCTAGTGGTTTGACGTCGCGGGCTCTTTTTAATGAGCAGTTCTTC.